These 20 T cell receptor beta chains were sequenced from one sample in a study of shared clonotypes between healthy human individuals. TCRdb's copy holds only in-frame clones and misses some; the assay was immunoSEQ multiplex PCR. The table records about a million clones, approximately 72% of them present only once. Sequenced sample: memory CD4+ T cells sorted from blood. Subset given: CD45RA-negative fraction. These TCRs come from a man between 18 and 35 years old in good health.

The gene calls are TRBV6-5 and TRBJ2-2; TRBD1 agrees at 11 bases. This CDR3 spans 14 amino acids. The trim removed 8 bases at V and 4 bases at J, leaving 3 bases unmatched. Germline assignment: CDR1 MNHEY and CDR2 SVGAGI. CDR3 sequence: CASRTGGGTGELFF. The DNA of the CDR3 is TGTGCCAGCCGGACAGGGGGCGGCACCGGGGAGCTGTTTTTT.

The chain joins TRBV10-2 to TRBJ2-7; D might be TRBD2 (6 bases). The CDR3 extends over 14 amino acids. Trimming pared 9 bases from V and 2 bases from J, leaving 17 bases between. The germline CDR1 and CDR2 sequences are WSHSY and SAAADI. CDR3 nucleotides: TGCGCCAGTCACCCCCCTAGCGCGACCTACGAGCAGTACTTC. Translating gives CASHPPSATYEQYF.

The genes are TRBV4-1 and TRBJ2-5; 13 positions agree with TRBD2. This CDR3 spans 16 amino acids. Unmatched junction bases numbered 7, after V lost 4 bases and J lost 5 bases. Per germline, CDR1 MGHRA and CDR2 YSYEKL. CDR3 in amino acids: CASSPGLAGNRETQYF. CDR3 DNA sequence: TGCGCCAGCAGCCCGGGACTAGCGGGGAATCGGGAGACCCAGTACTTC.

This clone was seen only a few times. The chain carries TRBV5-1 and TRBJ1-1; D perhaps matches TRBD1 (5 bases). CDR1 is SGHRS and CDR2 is YFSETQ in the germline V gene. The CDR3 has 13 amino acids. The germline V and J ends were trimmed by 3 bases and 11 bases, with 17 bases remaining between them. For the CDR3, the DNA is TGCGCCAGCAGCTGGCCTGGGGCACAGAGGGCTTTCTTT. Residues: CASSWPGAQRAFF.

This chain joins TRBV15 and TRBJ2-5, with a tentative D call TRBD1 (6 bases). CDR3 length: 16 amino acids. Per the germline V gene, CDR1 is LNHNV and CDR2 is YYDKDF (reference sequence). Trimming removed 5 bases from V and 2 bases from J, with 18 bases in between. CDR3: CATSPTTKGGQETQYF. The CDR3 coding sequence is TGTGCCACCAGCCCGACTACTAAAGGGGGTCAAGAGACCCAGTACTTC.

J is TRBJ2-7 and V is TRBV9, with D perhaps TRBD1 (6 bases). Germline V gene sequence: CDR1 SGDLS, CDR2 YYNGEE. The CDR3 runs to 15 residues. The V gene lost 4 bases and the J gene lost 3 bases, with 17 bases spanning the gap. The CDR3 DNA follows: TGTGCCAGCAGCCCTGTAGGGGGTGAGGTCTACGAGCAGTACTTC. This codes for CASSPVGGEVYEQYF.

The chain carries TRBV5-1 and TRBJ1-2, with a possible D match to TRBD1 (5 bases). Germline V lookup: CDR1 SGHRS, CDR2 YFSETQ. CDR3 length equals 16 residues. V lost 4 bases, J lost 2 bases, and 18 bases lay in between. CDR3 DNA: TGCGCCAGCAGCCTGGGTGGGGCCCACGGAAACTATGGCTACACCTTC. Translating it yields CASSLGGAHGNYGYTF.

The chain combines TRBV4-2 with TRBJ2-7; possible D gene TRBD1, 7 bases. The V gene's germline CDR1 is LGHNA and CDR2 YNFKEQ. There are 16 residues in the CDR3. The V and J ends lost 1 base and 3 bases respectively, with 16 bases between them. The CDR3 reads CASSQVGRGDVYEQYF. CDR3 bases: TGTGCCAGCAGCCAAGTAGGCAGGGGGGACGTCTACGAGCAGTACTTC.

This rearrangement joins TRBV5-1 to TRBJ1-1; 11 bases line up with TRBD1. Germline V gene data show CDR1 as SGHRS and CDR2 as YFSETQ. The V and J ends lost 4 bases and 10 bases, in that order; junction bases with no gene match: 9. The CDR3 covers 14 residues. The CDR3: CASSTGQGAFPAFF. As DNA, the CDR3 is TGCGCCAGCAGCACAGGACAGGGGGCTTTCCCAGCTTTCTTT.

This rearrangement joins TRBV27 to TRBJ2-5; TRBD2 matches at 11 bases. The CDR3 covers 16 residues. The germline V gene encodes CDR1 MNHEY and CDR2 SMNVEV (reference sequence). V lost 2 bases, J lost 5 bases, and 7 bases stayed unmatched. CDR3 coding DNA: TGTGCCAGCAGTTTAGGTAGCGGGGGGGCCTGGGAGACCCAGTACTTC. This translates into CASSLGSGGAWETQYF.

The chain links TRBV5-1 to TRBJ2-7; possible D gene TRBD2, 6 bases. The V gene's germline CDR1 is SGHRS and CDR2 YFSETQ. Trimming shortened V by 6 bases and J by 4 bases, and 14 bases separated the two germline ends. The CDR3 totals 13 residues. CDR3: CASTLGTSYEQYF. In nucleotides, the CDR3 is TGCGCCAGCACCCTCGGGACTTCTTACGAGCAGTACTTC.

This clone appeared a single time. A far larger clone is just one base off, so this is likely a read error. The chain has TRBV6-6 and TRBJ2-5; tentatively, D is TRBD2 (5 bases). V lost 4 bases and J 5 bases, leaving 14 bases between the germline ends. CDR1 and CDR2 from the germline V gene are MNHNY and SVGAGI (reference sequence). CDR3 length equals 14 residues. CDR3 sequence: CASSSAEGIETQYF. For the CDR3, the DNA is TGTGCCAGCAGTTCGGCAGAGGGTATCGAGACCCAGTACTTC.

The chain joins TRBV2 to TRBJ2-2; unclear D gene. The V gene's germline CDR1 is SNHLY and CDR2 FYNNEI. The CDR3 extends over 13 amino acids. V gave up 8 bases and J gave up 8 bases, with 15 bases separating them. The CDR3 nucleotides read TGTGCCAGCGGGCGCAGTCCTCGGGGGGAGCTGTTTTTT. Its translation: CASGRSPRGELFF.

V and J are TRBV27 and TRBJ1-4; a possible D gene is TRBD1 (5 bases). Looked up from germline, CDR1 is MNHEY and CDR2 is SMNVEV (reference sequence). The CDR3 consists of 13 residues. V lost 5 bases and J lost 8, with 12 bases in between. CDR3: CASSRGNGEKLFF. CDR3 nucleotide sequence: TGTGCCAGCAGTAGGGGAAATGGAGAAAAACTGTTTTTT.

The chain uses TRBV10-3 and TRBJ1-4; D uncertain. Germline CDR1 is ENHRY and CDR2 is SYGVKD. V lost 8 bases and J lost 3, with 10 bases in between. The CDR3 sequence is 13 residues long. CDR3 coding DNA: TGTGCCATCGCCACCGCCTCTAATGAAAAACTGTTTTTT. The encoded protein is CAIATASNEKLFF.

The gene calls are TRBV18 and TRBJ1-3, with D perhaps TRBD1 (5 bases). CDR3 length: 13 amino acids. V shed 0 bases and J shed 14 bases, with 14 bases lying between them. From germline, CDR1 is KGHSH and CDR2 LQKENI. Here the CDR3 reads CASSPPFKQDLYF. CDR3 in DNA: TGTGCCAGCTCACCACCCTTTAAACAGGACCTATATTTT.

This clone appeared a few times. CDR3 region: CASSEAGTPGNEQFF. The CDR3 coding sequence is TGTGCCAGCAGTGAGGCCGGGACGCCCGGCAATGAGCAGTTCTTC. This sequence joins TRBV2 and TRBJ2-1; D assignment may be TRBD1 or TRBD2 (5 bases each). In germline, CDR1 is SNHLY, CDR2 FYNNEI. The CDR3 sequence is 15 residues long. V was clipped by 3 bases and J by 6 bases, with 15 bases between them.

V is TRBV7-6 and J is TRBJ2-3, with D maybe TRBD1 (6 bases). Germline CDR1 SGHVS, CDR2 FNYEAQ. The CDR3 has 14 residues. V was trimmed by 6 bases and J by 0 bases, leaving 10 bases between them. The CDR3 DNA reads as TGTGCCAGCAGTAAGGACAGAAGCACAGATACGCAGTATTTT. Translating it yields CASSKDRSTDTQYF.

This sequence joins TRBV11-2 and TRBJ2-1; D is possibly TRBD2 (5 bases). V lost 6 bases and J 0 bases, leaving 12 bases between the germline ends. Germline V gene sequence: CDR1 SGHAT, CDR2 FQNNGV. The CDR3 covers 15 residues. In DNA form, the CDR3 reads TGTGCCAGCAGAGGAGGACTCAGCTCCTACAATGAGCAGTTCTTC. Protein product: CASRGGLSSYNEQFF.

This chain joins TRBV7-9 and TRBJ2-1; TRBD2 might be the D (5 bases). Deletions cut 6 bases from V and 7 bases from J, with 10 bases between. This CDR3 is built from 12 residues. Germline CDR1 reads SEHNR; CDR2 reads FQNEAQ (reference sequence). CDR3 in amino acids: CASRGPGNEQFF. The CDR3 coding sequence is TGTGCCAGCAGAGGCCCGGGGAATGAGCAGTTCTTC.